What follows are 20 T cell receptor beta chains derived from one specimen sequenced in a study of blood T cell repertoires in COVID-19. Sequenced by immunoSEQ multiplex PCR; TCRdb stores in-frame clones only, minus some. The table lists fewer than 150,000 clones, approximately 80% of them singletons, with 5.5% to 8% in the top ten. What was sequenced was peripheral blood. These receptors came from a human donor in a cohort sampled during active COVID-19.

The genes are TRBV7-9 and TRBJ2-7, with D possibly TRBD2 on 6 matching bases. CDR1 is SEHNR, CDR2 FQNEAQ, per germline (reference sequence). CDR3 length: 17 amino acids. Trimming removed 6 bases from V and 4 bases from J, with 25 bases in between. The CDR3: CASSSHLFWGEGYEQYF. The CDR3 region has the DNA TGTGCCAGCAGTTCTCATCTTTTTTGGGGGGAAGGTTACGAGCAGTACTTC.

This chain joins TRBV9 and TRBJ2-5; 10 nucleotides match TRBD2. Trimming cost V 0 bases and J 5 bases; bases outside gene matches: 7. Germline V gene data show CDR1 as SGDLS and CDR2 as YYNGEE. CDR3 size: 16 residues. The CDR3 coding sequence is TGTGCCAGCAGCGTAGTAGGTAGCGGGGGGCCGGAGACCCAGTACTTC. Translation gives CASSVVGSGGPETQYF. Drawing the rest from reference TRBV9 and TRBJ2-5, the complete variable domain is DSGVTQTPKHLITATGQRVTLRCSPRSGDLSVYWYQQSLDQGLQFLIQYYNGEERAKGNILERFSAQQFPDLHSELNLSSLELGDSALYFCASSVVGSGGPETQYFGPGTRLLVL.

The chain links TRBV9 to TRBJ1-4; 8 bases agree with TRBD1. The CDR3 is 15 residues long. V was clipped by 0 bases and J by 14 bases; unmatched bases: 12. Germline V gene lookup returns CDR1 SGDLS and CDR2 YYNGEE. CDR3 nucleotide sequence: TGTGCCAGCAGCGTAGCCCCGGACAGGGCGGGTTGGCTGTTTTTT. Amino acid sequence: CASSVAPDRAGWLFF.

This clone was seen only a few times. The chain is built from TRBV28 and TRBJ1-1; 8 bases are shared with TRBD1. Germline CDR1 MDHEN, CDR2 SYDVKM. With 2 bases clipped from V and 5 bases from J, the junction kept 7 bases outside the gene matches. There are 15 residues in the CDR3. CDR3 DNA sequence: TGTGCCAGCAGTTTAGGAGGACAGGGTGGTACTGAAGCTTTCTTT. This encodes CASSLGGQGGTEAFF.

This chain links TRBV4-3 with TRBJ2-3; 10 bases map to TRBD2. Trimming cost V 4 bases and J 4 bases; bases outside gene matches: 5. The length of the CDR3 is 15 residues. Per the germline V gene, CDR1 is LGHNA and CDR2 is YSLEER. The CDR3 DNA follows: TGCGCCAGCAGCCGTCTAGCGGGGGCCTCAGATACGCAGTATTTT. Amino acids: CASSRLAGASDTQYF.

The chain couples TRBV5-1 to TRBJ2-1, with 12 bases identical to TRBD2. V was clipped by 1 base and J by 1 base; unmatched bases: 12. The germline V gene encodes CDR1 SGHRS and CDR2 YFSETQ. The CDR3 length is 20 residues. This chain's CDR3 is CASSLFSQTLAGGSYNEQFF. The CDR3 DNA reads TGCGCCAGCAGCTTGTTCTCCCAAACTCTAGCGGGGGGGTCCTACAATGAGCAGTTCTTC.

This sequence joins TRBV14 and TRBJ1-4; D might be TRBD1 (5 bases). V shed 4 bases and J shed 7 bases, with 10 bases lying between them. CDR1 and CDR2 (germline): SGHDN, FVKESK. The CDR3 spans 13 residues. The CDR3 loop reads CASSRGHFEKLFF. The CDR3 DNA reads TGTGCCAGCAGCCGCGGACATTTTGAAAAACTGTTTTTT.

J is TRBJ1-2 and V is TRBV10-3, with D perhaps TRBD1 (6 bases). Trimming pared 9 bases from V and 6 bases from J, leaving 14 bases between. Germline CDR1 reads ENHRY; CDR2 reads SYGVKD. This CDR3 has 12 amino acids. As DNA, the CDR3 is TGTGCCATGACGCAGGGGATGAATGGCTACACCTTC. Protein: CAMTQGMNGYTF.

The genes are TRBV28 and TRBJ2-5; the D gene is possibly TRBD2 (5 bases). V dropped 7 bases and J dropped 4 bases, with 16 bases sitting between them. Germline assignment: CDR1 MDHEN and CDR2 SYDVKM. The CDR3 covers 14 residues. CDR3 amino acids: CASTQGPRGETQYF. CDR3 nucleotides: TGTGCCAGCACGCAAGGCCCTCGGGGAGAGACCCAGTACTTC.

This chain links TRBV7-2 with TRBJ2-2; 7 bases are a match to TRBD2. The CDR3 extends over 16 amino acids. V was pared by 5 bases and J by 7 bases, with 13 bases of the junction left unmatched. CDR1 and CDR2 (germline): SGHTA, FQGNSA. CDR3 loop: CASSIPGTKQDGELFF. The CDR3 DNA reads TGTGCCAGCAGCATACCGGGGACTAAGCAAGACGGGGAGCTGTTTTTT.

V usage is TRBV3-1 (or the pseudogene TRBV3-2) and J usage is TRBJ2-2; TRBD2 matches at 9 bases. Per germline, CDR1 LGHDT and CDR2 YNNKEL (reference sequence). V was clipped by 0 bases and J by 5 bases; unmatched bases: 10. CDR3 length: 18 residues. CDR3 in amino acids: CASSQEFEVAGGTGELFF. DNA of the CDR3: TGTGCCAGCAGCCAAGAGTTCGAAGTCGCGGGGGGGACCGGGGAGCTGTTTTTT.

CDR3: CASSSPSGAEQYF. The CDR3, as DNA: TGTGCCAGCAGCTCACCCTCAGGGGCCGAGCAGTACTTC. This rearrangement joins TRBV11-2 to TRBJ2-7; tentative D call: TRBD1 (6 bases). CDR1 is SGHAT and CDR2 is FQNNGV in the germline V gene. V was trimmed by 4 bases and J by 6 bases, leaving 13 bases between them. The CDR3 is 13 residues long.

The V and J genes are TRBV9 and TRBJ1-3; D uncertain. This CDR3 has 14 amino acids. Trimming cost V 2 bases and J 0 bases, with 6 bases left between them. Looked up from germline, CDR1 is SGDLS and CDR2 is YYNGEE. In nucleotides, the CDR3 is TGTGCCAGCAGCGTCGGGAGCTCTGGAAACACCATATATTTT. Protein sequence: CASSVGSSGNTIYF.

This chain links TRBV30 with TRBJ1-5, with 9 bases lining up with TRBD1. This CDR3 has 16 amino acids. Germline V gene sequence: CDR1 GTSNPN, CDR2 SVGIG (reference sequence). J gave up 4 bases and V 0 bases, and 7 bases lay outside the gene matches. The CDR3 bases are TGTGCCTGGAGTGTAAGACAGGGGGTAGGAAATCAGCCCCAGCATTTT. Its translation: CAWSVRQGVGNQPQHF.

The V call is TRBV9, the J call TRBJ2-1, with TRBD2 matching over 11 bases. The CDR3 loop spans 16 amino acids. Losses at the gene ends were 4 bases for V and 5 bases for J; bases not matched to a gene: 8. CDR1 is SGDLS, CDR2 YYNGEE, per germline. The CDR3 DNA follows: TGTGCCAGCAGCCCCCGAGCTAGCGGGGGGAACAATGAGCAGTTCTTC. Encoded protein: CASSPRASGGNNEQFF.

The chain combines TRBV5-1 with TRBJ2-7; 7 nucleotides agree with TRBD1. The length of the CDR3 is 12 residues. Germline values: CDR1 SGHRS, CDR2 YFSETQ. Trimming cost V 4 bases and J 5 bases; bases outside gene matches: 3. CDR3 sequence: CASSPGQDEQYF. The DNA of the CDR3 is TGCGCCAGCAGCCCCGGACAGGACGAGCAGTACTTC.

V usage is TRBV6-6 and J usage is TRBJ2-5, with D perhaps matching TRBD2 (7 bases). Germline V lookup: CDR1 MNHNY, CDR2 SVGAGI (reference sequence). With 2 bases removed from V and 5 bases from J, the gap between germline ends came to 12 bases. CDR3 length equals 14 residues. The CDR3 nucleotides read TGTGCCAGCAGTTACGAGGGGGGGCTGGAGACCCAGTACTTC. Amino acids: CASSYEGGLETQYF.

J is TRBJ2-5 and V is TRBV5-1; D unresolved. The CDR3 covers 13 residues. Germline V gives CDR1 SGHRS, CDR2 YFSETQ. V shed 5 bases and J shed 3 bases, with 11 bases lying between them. CDR3 region: CASRLYVEETQYF. CDR3 DNA sequence: TGCGCCAGCAGGCTTTACGTAGAAGAGACCCAGTACTTC. The whole variable domain, filled in from reference TRBV5-1 and TRBJ2-5, reads KAGVTQTPRYLIKTRGQQVTLSCSPISGHRSVSWYQQTPGQGLQFLFEYFSETQRNKGNFPGRFSGRQFSNSRSEMNVSTLELGDSALYLCASRLYVEETQYFGPGTRLLVL.

This clone was counted between two and nine times. The rearrangement uses TRBV5-4 and TRBJ2-1, with D tentatively TRBD2 (6 bases). V was clipped by 6 bases and J by 2 bases, with 15 bases between them. This CDR3 comprises 15 residues. Germline CDR1 is SGHNT and CDR2 is YYREEE (reference sequence). CDR3 nucleotide sequence: TGTGCCAGCACGAACAAGCGGACTACCTACAATGAGCAGTTCTTC. It codes for CASTNKRTTYNEQFF.

The V gene is TRBV19, the J gene TRBJ1-5; D may be TRBD1 (5 bases). CDR3 length: 15 residues. Germline V CDR1 and CDR2: LNHDA, SQIVND (reference sequence). Trimming stripped 0 bases from V and 5 bases from J, with 11 bases between. As DNA, the CDR3 is TGTGCCAGTAGTATAGACGGAGGGGTAGATCAGCCCCAGCATTTT. Translation gives CASSIDGGVDQPQHF.